These 32 T cell receptor beta chains were sequenced from one sample in a study of T cells in Graves' hyperthyroidism and ophthalmopathy. Amplified TCR beta CDR3 regions derived from RNA transcripts. The HTBI primer set was used in a first-round RT-PCR of the TCR CDR3. TCRdb called the multiplex PCR reads again in MiXCR, with one record for every CDR3 protein. Of around 690,000 distinct CDR3 sequences listed, less than 25% are singletons. Specimen: blood. Receptor source: a man aged 30 to 45 with Graves' ophthalmopathy.

On this clonotype itself: Being one base from a much bigger clone, this may be a read error. The V and J genes are TRBV5-1 and TRBJ1-2; D gene ambiguous. The CDR3 runs to 13 residues. V lost 4 bases and J lost 5, with 12 bases in between. Germline CDR1 reads SGHRS; CDR2 reads YFSETQ. The chain's CDR3 is CASSGAGPYGYTF. CDR3 bases: TGCGCCAGCAGCGGAGCGGGCCCGTATGGCTACACCTTC.

The V and J genes are TRBV4-1 and TRBJ2-3, with 8 bases matching TRBD1. The CDR3 sequence is 16 residues long. The junction had 10 bases not matched to a gene; V was cut back by 4 bases and J by 4 bases. Germline assignment: CDR1 MGHRA and CDR2 YSYEKL. The CDR3 DNA is TGCGCCAGCAGCCCTGTTTACCAGGGGGCCCCAGATACGCAGTATTTT. Translation gives CASSPVYQGAPDTQYF.

V usage is TRBV6-1 and J usage is TRBJ2-2; 7 positions match TRBD1. Germline loops: CDR1 MNHNS, CDR2 SASEGT. The length of the CDR3 is 16 residues. The trim removed 7 bases at V and 3 bases at J, leaving 11 bases unmatched. The CDR3 nucleotides read TGTGCCAGCAAGGGGGCCGGGACAGTCGACACCGGGGAGCTGTTTTTT. It codes for CASKGAGTVDTGELFF.

This clonotype was counted ten times or more. The chain carries TRBV12-3 or TRBV12-4 and TRBJ2-5, with D uncertain. Trimming took 5 bases from V and 1 from J, leaving 17 bases between them. The CDR3 totals 16 residues. In DNA form, the CDR3 reads TGTGCCAGCAGTCCCTCTAGGGCCTGGGGCCAAGAGACCCAGTACTTC. Amino acids: CASSPSRAWGQETQYF.

The rearrangement uses TRBV2 and TRBJ1-1, with D perhaps TRBD1 (5 bases). The germline gives CDR1 SNHLY, CDR2 FYNNEI. The ends were cut back, 7 bases at V and 6 bases at J, with 12 bases in the middle. The CDR3 loop spans 12 amino acids. CDR3 residues: CASTSDRPEAFF. The DNA for the CDR3 is TGTGCCAGCACGTCCGACAGACCTGAAGCTTTCTTT.

This clonotype was found many times. The chain joins TRBV6-1 to TRBJ2-1; 8 positions agree with TRBD2. The ends lost 4 bases at V and 7 bases at J; junction bases unmatched: 12. This CDR3 spans 16 amino acids. CDR1 MNHNS and CDR2 SASEGT come from the germline V gene. The CDR3 spells CASSVTLAGGRNEQFF. In DNA form, the CDR3 reads TGTGCCAGCAGTGTCACGCTGGCGGGGGGTCGAAATGAGCAGTTCTTC.

The rearrangement links TRBV6-5 to TRBJ2-1, with 11 bases fitting TRBD2. This CDR3 is built from 16 residues. Germline V lookup: CDR1 MNHEY, CDR2 SVGAGI. The V segment lost 2 bases and the J segment 4 bases; nucleotides outside the gene matches: 4. The CDR3 coding sequence is TGTGCCAGCAGTTACGGGACTAGCGGCCTATACAATGAGCAGTTCTTC. Its translation is CASSYGTSGLYNEQFF.

The V and J genes are TRBV5-1 and TRBJ1-1, with D possibly being TRBD1 (5 bases). Trimming pared 3 bases from V and 3 bases from J, leaving 15 bases between. CDR3 length: 15 amino acids. Germline-derived CDR1 and CDR2 are SGHRS and YFSETQ. For the CDR3, the DNA is TGCGCCAGCAGCTCAGAGGGGTTGACGGACACTGAAGCTTTCTTT. Its protein is CASSSEGLTDTEAFF.

This clonotype has at least ten counts. This chain joins TRBV6-1 and TRBJ1-5; no definite D call. This CDR3 comprises 12 residues. Per germline, CDR1 MNHNS and CDR2 SASEGT. Trimming removed 7 bases at V and 2 bases at J, with 6 bases between. The CDR3, as DNA: TGTGCCAGCACCGCCGGCAATCAGCCCCAGCATTTT. It translates to CASTAGNQPQHF.

This clonotype was recorded a few times. This sequence joins TRBV28 and TRBJ2-6; D call uncertain. CDR1 is MDHEN and CDR2 is SYDVKM in the germline V gene. This CDR3 contains 14 residues. The V gene lost 7 bases and the J gene lost 1 base, with 8 bases spanning the gap. The CDR3 DNA sequence: TGTGCCAGCACCCGGGCGTCTGGGGCCAACGTCCTGACTTTC. Residues: CASTRASGANVLTF.

V is TRBV6-1 and J is TRBJ1-4; 11 nucleotides line up with TRBD1. CDR1 is MNHNS, CDR2 SASEGT, per germline. CDR3 size: 22 residues. Trimming removed 6 bases from V and 0 bases from J; junction bases left unmatched: 21. The CDR3 nucleotides read TGTGCCAGCAGCTTTACCGCGCTGGGCTGGACAGGGGGCTCTGCAACTAATGAAAAACTGTTTTTT. Residues: CASSFTALGWTGGSATNEKLFF.

This clonotype occurred a few times. The chain combines TRBV4-1 with TRBJ2-1; D is undetermined. The CDR3 has 15 amino acids. Germline V CDR1 and CDR2: MGHRA, YSYEKL. V was pared by 0 bases and J by 3 bases, with 9 bases between. The DNA for the CDR3 is TGCGCCAGCAGCCAAGATCGCTCCAGCTACAATGAGCAGTTCTTC. This gives the protein CASSQDRSSYNEQFF.

The J gene is TRBJ2-5, the V gene TRBV11-2, with 7 bases fitting TRBD1. Germline lookup yields CDR1 SGHAT and CDR2 FQNNGV. CDR3 length: 12 amino acids. The trim removed 2 bases at V and 7 bases at J, leaving 1 base unmatched. The CDR3 protein is CASSLRGRTQYF. CDR3 DNA sequence: TGTGCCAGCAGCTTAAGGGGGCGGACCCAGTACTTC.

This clonotype was counted at least ten times. J is TRBJ2-7 and V is TRBV7-2; the D gene could be TRBD1 or TRBD2 (5 bases each). In germline, CDR1 is SGHTA, CDR2 FQGNSA. Trimming took off 5 bases at V and 6 bases at J, with 23 bases between the two ends. The CDR3 has 16 residues. As DNA, the CDR3 is TGTGCCAGCAGCCCTCACGGGTGGGGGACCTACCCCGAGCAGTACTTC. It yields the protein CASSPHGWGTYPEQYF.

The chain is built from TRBV7-3 and TRBJ2-1; TRBD2 matches 8 bases. The germline V gene encodes CDR1 SGHTA and CDR2 FQGTGA. The V and J ends lost 5 bases and 2 bases, in that order; junction bases with no gene match: 2. The CDR3 spans 14 residues. The CDR3 DNA follows: TGTGCCAGCAGCCCAGCGGGGGCCTACAATGAGCAGTTCTTC. It encodes CASSPAGAYNEQFF. The variable domain in full, completed from reference TRBV7-3 and TRBJ2-1, reads GAGVSQTPSNKVTEKGKYVELRCDPISGHTALYWYRQSLGQGPEFLIYFQGTGAADDSGLPNDRFFAVRPEGSVSTLKIQRTERGDSAVYLCASSPAGAYNEQFFGPGTRLTVL.

In this sample, this clonotype turned up many times. The CDR3 nucleotides are TGTGCCAGCAGTTCCGGGACTAGCATGTACAATGAGCAGTTCTTC. This codes for CASSSGTSMYNEQFF. The chain uses TRBV27 and TRBJ2-1; 9 bases map to TRBD2. J lost 4 bases, V lost 4 bases, and 5 bases had no gene match. This CDR3 is 15 amino acids long. CDR1 and CDR2 from the germline V gene are MNHEY and SMNVEV (reference sequence).

This clonotype was observed many times. This chain connects TRBV30 to TRBJ2-3, with 14 bases lining up with TRBD2. CDR1 and CDR2 from the germline V gene are GTSNPN and SVGIG (reference sequence). With 2 bases clipped from V and 6 bases from J, the junction kept 4 bases outside the gene matches. CDR3 size: 15 residues. The CDR3 nucleotides read TGTGCCTGGAGTCGGGGACTAGCGGGAGCGGATACGCAGTATTTT. It encodes CAWSRGLAGADTQYF.

This clonotype has just a few counts. V is TRBV20-1 and J is TRBJ1-5; no reliable D call. The V gene lost 6 bases and the J gene lost 2 bases, with 14 bases spanning the gap. CDR1 and CDR2 from the germline V gene are DFQATT and SNEGSKA (reference sequence). This CDR3 has 14 residues. This CDR3 is CSASRTWGNQPQHF. In DNA, the CDR3 is TGCAGTGCGTCCCGAACCTGGGGCAATCAGCCCCAGCATTTT.

The genes are TRBV6-1 and TRBJ2-1; D not resolved. The CDR3 runs to 13 residues. Germline CDR1 reads MNHNS; CDR2 reads SASEGT. The V and J ends lost 3 bases and 4 bases respectively, with 7 bases between them. CDR3 in DNA: TGTGCCAGCAGTGATTATGTTTACAATGAGCAGTTCTTC. Protein sequence: CASSDYVYNEQFF.

This chain joins TRBV6-2 or TRBV6-3 and TRBJ2-7; a possible D gene is TRBD1 (6 bases). The CDR3 sequence is 16 residues long. The germline gives CDR1 MNHEY, CDR2 SVGEGT. Trimming shortened V by 2 bases and J by 0 bases, and 14 bases separated the two germline ends. Here the CDR3 DNA reads TGTGCCAGCAGTTACGATAGGACAGACATCTCCTACGAGCAGTACTTC. Translated: CASSYDRTDISYEQYF.

The sample holds many counts of this clonotype. The rearrangement links TRBV2 to TRBJ2-7, with TRBD2 matching 11 bases. Germline assignment: CDR1 SNHLY and CDR2 FYNNEI. The V and J ends lost 6 bases and 6 bases, in that order; junction bases with no gene match: 10. There are 15 residues in the CDR3. CDR3 nucleotide sequence: TGTGCCAGCAGAGAGTTGACTAGCGGGAAGTTCGAGCAGTACTTC. It specifies CASRELTSGKFEQYF.

The rearrangement joins TRBV20-1 to TRBJ2-2; 8 bases line up with TRBD2. The CDR3 is made up of 14 amino acids. V shed 6 bases and J 8 bases; nucleotides not matched to a gene: 11. The germline V gene has CDR1 DFQATT and CDR2 SNEGSKA (reference sequence). CDR3 nucleotides: TGCAGTGCCGGCACGGGGAGCGGGAGTGGGGAGCTGTTTTTT. Residues: CSAGTGSGSGELFF.

This clonotype was counted only a few times. The gene calls are TRBV7-2 and TRBJ2-7; D is uncertain. The germline V and J ends were trimmed by 5 bases and 3 bases, with 14 bases remaining between them. The CDR3 is 14 residues long. Per germline, CDR1 SGHTA and CDR2 FQGNSA. CDR3 protein: CASSQGFDRYEQYF. Written as DNA, the CDR3 is TGTGCCAGCAGCCAAGGTTTCGACCGCTACGAGCAGTACTTC.

The table lists this clonotype with a few counts. The chain couples TRBV3-1 to TRBJ2-7; TRBD2 matches 7 bases. The CDR3 runs to 14 residues. V was clipped by 4 bases and J by 4 bases; unmatched bases: 7. Germline CDR1 is LGHDT and CDR2 is YNNKEL (reference sequence). The CDR3 region has the DNA TGTGCCAGCAGCCCCGGGACTACAAAATACGAGCAGTACTTC. Amino acids: CASSPGTTKYEQYF.

This clonotype has only a few counts. V usage is TRBV2 and J usage is TRBJ2-6; D uncertain. Trimming left V 2 bases short and J 0 bases short, with 14 bases between. From germline, CDR1 is SNHLY and CDR2 FYNNEI. This CDR3 comprises 18 residues. The CDR3 here is CASSEPGQLLSGANVLTF. CDR3 coding DNA: TGTGCCAGCAGTGAACCGGGTCAGCTCCTCTCTGGGGCCAACGTCCTGACTTTC.

The chain combines TRBV6-1 with TRBJ2-1; D may correspond to TRBD1 or TRBD2 (5 bases each). TRBJ2-7 explains the end of the DNA better; the J call may be wrong. The CDR3 covers 16 residues. The germline V gene encodes CDR1 MNHNS and CDR2 SASEGT. DNA of the CDR3: TGTGCCAGCAGAACACGGGGCCAGGGTTCCTACAATGAGCAGTACTTC. This encodes CASRTRGQGSYNEQYF.

The table lists this clonotype with many counts. The J gene is TRBJ1-1, the V gene TRBV28, with a weak D call TRBD1 (6 bases). Looked up from germline, CDR1 is MDHEN and CDR2 is SYDVKM. This CDR3 comprises 10 residues. CDR3 bases: TGTGCAACATACCTGCAGGGGGCTTTCTTT. The encoded protein is CATYLQGAFF.

At least ten counts were recorded for this clonotype. This chain connects TRBV5-1 to TRBJ2-7, with 16 bases lining up with TRBD2. With 5 bases clipped from V and 6 bases from J, the junction kept 11 bases outside the gene matches. Germline V lookup: CDR1 SGHRS, CDR2 YFSETQ. The CDR3 extends over 17 amino acids. CDR3 protein: CASRDFPGLAGGFEQYF. In DNA form, the CDR3 reads TGCGCCAGCAGGGATTTCCCGGGACTAGCGGGAGGGTTCGAGCAGTACTTC.

The chain employs TRBV7-9 and TRBJ2-1, with TRBD2 identical over 11 bases. Per germline, CDR1 SEHNR and CDR2 FQNEAQ (reference sequence). With 0 bases clipped from V and 8 bases from J, the junction kept 3 bases outside the gene matches. The CDR3 is 15 amino acids. The CDR3 nucleotides read TGTGCCAGCAGCTTAGCGGTAGCGGGAGGGCATGAGCAGTTCTTC. Its protein is CASSLAVAGGHEQFF.

This clonotype has a handful of counts. The V call is TRBV12-3 or TRBV12-4, the J call TRBJ1-2, with 8 bases fitting TRBD1. The CDR3 sequence is 11 residues long. J was trimmed by 7 bases and V by 10 bases; bases with no gene match: 5. The CDR3 protein is CATRQGFGYTF. CDR3 DNA: TGTGCCACCCGACAGGGGTTTGGCTACACCTTC.

The J gene is TRBJ2-7, the V gene TRBV4-3; no clear D. Trimming cost V 0 bases and J 6 bases, with 12 bases left between them. The CDR3 has 14 amino acids. Germline V gene sequence: CDR1 LGHNA, CDR2 YSLEER. CDR3 DNA sequence: TGCGCCAGCAGCCAAGAAACGGGTACCCCCGAGCAGTACTTC. Its translation: CASSQETGTPEQYF.

This chain links TRBV2 with TRBJ2-2; D is uncertain. In germline, CDR1 is SNHLY, CDR2 FYNNEI. Trimming took 6 bases from V and 7 from J, leaving 6 bases between them. The CDR3 loop spans 11 amino acids. CDR3 sequence: CASSDRGELFF. CDR3 nucleotides: TGTGCCAGCAGCGACCGCGGGGAGCTGTTTTTT.